The 29 T cell receptor beta chains reported below all come from one sample, sequenced in a study of blood T cell repertoires in COVID-19 (dated by TCRdb to about 2020). Library generation was performed with the immunoSEQ multiplex PCR assay. TCRdb took over this immuneACCESS table, retaining in-frame rearrangements with V and J assigned. Such tables are incomplete; in checked studies, under half of the missing clones stem from an unresolved V gene, and the remainder is unexplained. For this sample there are about 240,000 clones; 80% to 90% appear just once. Jointly, the top ten make up about 4% of the sample. What was sequenced was PBMCs or T cells enriched from blood (not recorded which). All receptors come from a woman in her thirties who had recovered from COVID-19.

The CDR3 nucleotides read TGTGCCAGCAGCCCTCACAGGGATTCGAATGGCTACACCTTC. Protein sequence: CASSPHRDSNGYTF. The V call is TRBV5-4, the J call TRBJ1-2, with TRBD1 as a possible D gene (6 bases). Per germline, CDR1 SGHNT and CDR2 YYREEE (reference sequence). Trimming stripped 4 bases from V and 6 bases from J, with 16 bases between. The CDR3 has 14 amino acids.

The J gene is TRBJ2-6, the V gene TRBV28, with D perhaps matching TRBD1 (6 bases). Per the germline V gene, CDR1 is MDHEN and CDR2 is SYDVKM. The CDR3 contains 14 residues. The V and J ends lost 7 bases and 3 bases respectively, with 10 bases between them. The DNA of the CDR3 is TGTGCCAGCACGGACAGCCTTGGGGCCAACGTCCTGACTTTC. Amino acid sequence: CASTDSLGANVLTF.

This rearrangement joins TRBV13 to TRBJ2-1; TRBD2 agrees at 14 bases. J gave up 8 bases and V 4 bases, and 7 bases lay outside the gene matches. The CDR3 totals 16 residues. Per the germline V gene, CDR1 is PRHDT and CDR2 is FYEKMQ (reference sequence). CDR3 sequence (DNA): TGTGCCAGCAGCTACGGGACTAGCGGGAGAATCGATGAGCAGTTCTTC. Its translation is CASSYGTSGRIDEQFF.

V usage is TRBV28 and J usage is TRBJ1-3, with D tentatively TRBD1 (5 bases). V was trimmed by 6 bases and J by 2 bases, leaving 11 bases between them. The CDR3 is 14 residues long. Looked up from germline, CDR1 is MDHEN and CDR2 is SYDVKM. The CDR3: CASSPREPGNTIYF. CDR3 coding DNA: TGTGCCAGCAGCCCCAGGGAACCTGGAAACACCATATATTTT. The variable domain in full, with the rest retrieved from reference TRBV28 and TRBJ1-3, is DVKVTQSSRYLVKRTGEKVFLECVQDMDHENMFWYRQDPGLGLRLIYFSYDVKMKEKGDIPEGYSVSREKKERFSLILESASTNQTSMYLCASSPREPGNTIYFGEGSWLTVV.

The chain employs TRBV11-2 and TRBJ1-1; D remains ambiguous. Germline-derived CDR1 and CDR2 are SGHAT and FQNNGV. This CDR3 comprises 14 residues. Trimming removed 1 base from V and 8 bases from J, with 14 bases in between. The CDR3 region has the DNA TGTGCCAGCAGCTTAGTAACCGCCCGCGCCGAAGCTTTCTTT. Translated: CASSLVTARAEAFF.

In the case of this clone: The sample carries other DNA sequences with the same CDR3. This chain connects TRBV11-2 to TRBJ1-2, with 7 bases fitting TRBD1. CDR1 is SGHAT, CDR2 FQNNGV, per germline. This CDR3 region has 13 residues. J was trimmed by 4 bases and V by 4 bases; bases with no gene match: 3. The CDR3, as DNA: TGTGCCAGCAGCTCGACAGGGCCCTATGGCTACACCTTC. Residues: CASSSTGPYGYTF.

The CDR3 DNA is TGTGCCAGCAGCTTAGAATCCGGGTCTGGTTCACCCCTCCACTTT. As protein: CASSLESGSGSPLHF. The chain is built from TRBV7-3 and TRBJ1-6, with no clear D. The germline V gene encodes CDR1 SGHTA and CDR2 FQGTGA. Trimming pared 2 bases from V and 9 bases from J, leaving 14 bases between. This CDR3 has 15 amino acids.

V gene TRBV7-8 combines with J gene TRBJ1-1; D uncertain. Per the germline V gene, CDR1 is SGHVS and CDR2 is FQNEAQ. Trimming removed 6 bases from V and 4 bases from J, with 12 bases in between. The length of the CDR3 is 13 residues. This CDR3 reads CASSHPGTTEAFF. CDR3 bases: TGTGCCAGCAGTCACCCAGGAACCACTGAAGCTTTCTTT.

The chain carries TRBV5-5 and TRBJ2-5; TRBD1 is a possible D gene (5 bases). The CDR3 is 15 residues long. Germline V lookup: CDR1 SGHKS, CDR2 YYEKEE (reference sequence). V lost 4 bases and J lost 4, with 17 bases in between. The CDR3 DNA sequence: TGTGCCAGCAGCCAAGCGAGGCAGGGAAGAGAGACCCAGTACTTC. Translated: CASSQARQGRETQYF.

This chain joins TRBV18 and TRBJ2-1; 9 bases map to TRBD2. V lost 2 bases to trimming and J lost 10 bases; unmatched junction nucleotides: 12. Germline V gives CDR1 KGHSH, CDR2 LQKENI. The CDR3 extends over 16 amino acids. The CDR3 loop is CASSPIAGAVGGEQFF. In nucleotides, the CDR3 is TGTGCCAGCTCACCAATAGCGGGGGCCGTAGGAGGAGAGCAGTTCTTC.

This chain joins TRBV11-1 and TRBJ2-2; D not certain. The V gene lost 3 bases and the J gene lost 4 bases, with 9 bases spanning the gap. Per germline, CDR1 SGHAT and CDR2 FQDESV (reference sequence). The CDR3 contains 14 residues. The CDR3 sequence: CASSFFTSTGELFF. The CDR3 DNA sequence: TGTGCCAGCAGCTTTTTTACGAGCACCGGGGAGCTGTTTTTT.

The chain recombines TRBV19 with TRBJ2-7; 10 bases are a match to TRBD1. Germline V gene data show CDR1 as LNHDA and CDR2 as SQIVND (reference sequence). With 5 bases clipped from V and 4 bases from J, the junction kept 8 bases outside the gene matches. The CDR3 has 15 amino acids. CDR3 sequence reads: CASSLIDRGPYEQYF. CDR3 nucleotide sequence: TGTGCCAGTAGTTTGATAGACAGGGGGCCGTACGAGCAGTACTTC.

The chain recombines TRBV10-3 with TRBJ1-2; possibly TRBD1 for D (5 bases). Trimming removed 4 bases from V and 2 bases from J, with 11 bases in between. This CDR3 region has 14 residues. CDR1 and CDR2 (germline): ENHRY, SYGVKD. The CDR3 reads CAISVQGMNYGYTF. CDR3 coding DNA: TGTGCCATCAGTGTCCAGGGAATGAACTATGGCTACACCTTC.

The chain is built from TRBV6-5 and TRBJ2-5; maybe TRBD2 (5 bases). The CDR3 consists of 12 residues. The V end lost 6 bases, the J end lost 5 bases, and 10 bases lay between the germline ends. Germline loops: CDR1 MNHEY, CDR2 SVGAGI. CDR3 region: CASRVGGETQYF. Written as DNA, the CDR3 is TGTGCCAGCAGGGTGGGCGGGGAGACCCAGTACTTC.

This chain connects TRBV19 to TRBJ2-1, with 7 bases identical to TRBD2. V dropped 1 base and J dropped 6; count of bases not matched to a gene: 9. This CDR3 has 16 amino acids. Germline CDR1 and CDR2: LNHDA and SQIVND (reference sequence). CDR3 protein: CASSIGGSGPFNEQFF. Written as DNA, the CDR3 is TGTGCCAGTAGTATAGGGGGTAGCGGGCCCTTCAATGAGCAGTTCTTC.

The chain couples TRBV5-5 to TRBJ2-1; TRBD2 agrees at 7 bases. The CDR3 has 14 residues. Germline V gives CDR1 SGHKS, CDR2 YYEKEE (reference sequence). The trim removed 4 bases at V and 7 bases at J, leaving 8 bases unmatched. CDR3 amino acids: CASSGRTRQNEQFF. The DNA of the CDR3 is TGTGCCAGCAGCGGACGGACTAGACAGAATGAGCAGTTCTTC. Full variable domain (missing parts from reference TRBV5-5 and TRBJ2-1): DAGVTQSPTHLIKTRGQQVTLRCSPISGHKSVSWYQQVLGQGPQFIFQYYEKEERGRGNFPDRFSARQFPNYSSELNVNALLLGDSALYLCASSGRTRQNEQFFGPGTRLTVL.

V and J are TRBV30 and TRBJ1-5, with TRBD1 as a possible D gene (6 bases). Germline V gene lookup returns CDR1 GTSNPN and CDR2 SVGIG (reference sequence). Trimming removed 2 bases from V and 15 bases from J, with 14 bases in between. The CDR3 is 11 amino acids. CDR3 DNA: TGTGCCTGGAGTCTGGGGGCGGACGCGCATTTT. It translates to CAWSLGADAHF.

This chain links TRBV4-1 with TRBJ2-1, with 8 bases identical to TRBD2. Germline V gene data show CDR1 as MGHRA and CDR2 as YSYEKL. The CDR3 length is 15 residues. V gave up 1 base and J gave up 9 bases; unmatched junction bases: 8. Written as DNA, the CDR3 is TGCGCCAGCAGCCAAGCAGCGGGAGTAACTCGTGAGCAGTTCTTC. Protein: CASSQAAGVTREQFF.

J is TRBJ2-6 and V is TRBV5-5, with no clear D. The CDR3 sequence is 15 residues long. Trimming took off 0 bases at V and 1 base at J, with 5 bases between the two ends. CDR1 is SGHKS, CDR2 YYEKEE, per germline (reference sequence). In nucleotides, the CDR3 is TGTGCCAGCAGCTTGGCCAGGTCTGGGGCCAACGTCCTGACTTTC. Amino acids: CASSLARSGANVLTF.

This clone was seen ten or more times. V gene TRBV15 combines with J gene TRBJ1-2, with D unclear. V dropped 1 base and J dropped 5 bases, with 20 bases sitting between them. Germline V gene lookup returns CDR1 LNHNV and CDR2 YYDKDF (reference sequence). The CDR3 length is 17 residues. As DNA, the CDR3 is TGTGCCACCAGCAGAGTATGGCCCGCGGCAGATGGGTATGGCTACACCTTC. Translation gives CATSRVWPAADGYGYTF.

This clone was counted a single time. This chain joins TRBV5-4 and TRBJ2-7, with D possibly matching TRBD1 (6 bases). Looked up from germline, CDR1 is SGHNT and CDR2 is YYREEE (reference sequence). Trimming removed 0 bases from V and 2 bases from J, with 9 bases in between. The CDR3 sequence is 14 residues long. The CDR3 DNA sequence: TGTGCCAGCAGCTTGGCGGGGACACCCTACGAGCAGTACTTC. The encoded protein is CASSLAGTPYEQYF.

The CDR3 sequence is CASSQASGTEAFF. The CDR3 DNA follows: TGTGCCAGCAGCCAAGCTAGCGGGACCGAAGCTTTCTTT. The chain uses TRBV3-1 (or the pseudogene TRBV3-2) and TRBJ1-1, with D perhaps matching TRBD1 (5 bases). Germline CDR1 and CDR2: LGHDT and YNNKEL (reference sequence). Trimming took 1 base from V and 8 from J, leaving 11 bases between them. The CDR3 consists of 13 residues.

There are a few counts of this clone. The chain is built from TRBV5-1 and TRBJ1-1; TRBD1 matches at 8 bases. V shed 2 bases, J shed 6 bases, and the junction held 6 bases outside the gene matches. CDR1 and CDR2 from the germline V gene are SGHRS and YFSETQ. The CDR3 totals 14 residues. The CDR3 DNA is TGCGCCAGCAGCTTAAGACAGGGGAGCGCTGAAGCTTTCTTT. This sequence encodes CASSLRQGSAEAFF.

The V gene is TRBV5-1, the J gene TRBJ1-2, with 7 bases lining up with TRBD1. The germline V gene has CDR1 SGHRS and CDR2 YFSETQ. The CDR3 covers 14 residues. Unmatched junction bases numbered 11, after V lost 4 bases and J lost 8 bases. This CDR3 is CASSPDDRVGGYTF. CDR3 bases: TGCGCCAGCAGCCCGGATGACAGGGTTGGAGGCTACACCTTC.

Note on this clone: At one end the junction does not follow the germline gene, possibly because of a read error. This chain connects TRBV3-1 (or the pseudogene TRBV3-2) to TRBJ1-3; weak D call: TRBD1 (5 bases). CDR1 is LGHDT, CDR2 YNNKEL, per germline (reference sequence). The length of the CDR3 is 12 residues. CDR3 in amino acids: CASSQDEVGTHF. Written as DNA, the CDR3 is TGTGCCAGCAGCCAAGATGAGGTCGGGACTCATTTT.

This chain uses TRBV18 with TRBJ2-7; possibly TRBD2 for D (6 bases). This CDR3 has 13 amino acids. Germline V CDR1 and CDR2: KGHSH, LQKENI. Trimming took 1 base from V and 7 from J, leaving 11 bases between them. CDR3 loop: CASSPQTGEEQYF. DNA of the CDR3: TGTGCCAGCTCACCACAAACGGGGGAGGAGCAGTACTTC.

The chain recombines TRBV24-1 with TRBJ1-2; D is possibly TRBD1 (6 bases). This CDR3 comprises 18 residues. The germline V gene has CDR1 KGHDR and CDR2 SFDVKD. With 7 bases removed from V and 4 bases from J, the gap between germline ends came to 27 bases. This CDR3 is CATRDPGAGLCGVYGYTF. DNA of the CDR3: TGTGCCACCAGGGACCCAGGGGCAGGGCTCTGTGGGGTCTATGGCTACACCTTC.

The V and J genes are TRBV2 and TRBJ1-1; D ambiguous. This CDR3 is 13 amino acids long. The ends were cut back, 8 bases at V and 5 bases at J, with 15 bases in the middle. Germline values: CDR1 SNHLY, CDR2 FYNNEI. CDR3 coding DNA: TGTGCCAGCGGGGAGACACAAGGGACTGAAGCTTTCTTT. Translating it yields CASGETQGTEAFF. Filled out from reference TRBV2 and TRBJ1-1, the complete variable domain reads EPEVTQTPSHQVTQMGQEVILRCVPISNHLYFYWYRQILGQKVEFLVSFYNNEISEKSEIFDDQFSVERPDGSNFTLKIRSTKLEDSAMYFCASGETQGTEAFFGQGTRLTVV.

The gene calls are TRBV7-9 and TRBJ1-3; possible D gene TRBD1, 6 bases. V was pared by 4 bases and J by 3 bases, with 10 bases between. In germline, CDR1 is SEHNR, CDR2 FQNEAQ (reference sequence). The CDR3 loop spans 14 amino acids. CDR3 loop: CASSSGTSGNTIYF. The CDR3 DNA follows: TGTGCCAGCAGCTCCGGGACAAGTGGAAACACCATATATTTT.